The 29 T cell receptor beta chains reported below all come from one sample, sequenced in a study of vaccination and CD4 T cells after COVID-19. The sample's treatment: approximately 9-day PBMC culture with coronavirus spike peptide pools or control peptides (ViraFEST assay). According to the study, CD4+ T cells from the unexposed donor were gathered ahead of the COVID-19 pandemic (2011-2018). These receptors have no identified antigens. Sequenced with the Oncomine TCR Beta short-read assay was DNA taken from cultured CD4+ T cells. One entry per CDR3 protein, called by TCRdb with MiXCR from the PCR reads. The sample contains some 5,900 distinct CDR3 sequences, nearly 35% of which appear only once. Sequenced: CD4+ T cells from blood, cultured in vitro. These receptors originate from a human donor in good health.

V usage is TRBV6-1 and J usage is TRBJ2-1; D possibly uses TRBD1 or TRBD2 (6 bases each). Trimming removed 8 bases from V and 8 bases from J, with 19 bases in between. The length of the CDR3 is 14 residues. Germline-derived CDR1 and CDR2 are MNHNS and SASEGT. The CDR3 here is CASRGHGASDEQFF. The CDR3 region has the DNA TGTGCCAGCCGGGGACACGGAGCTAGCGATGAGCAGTTCTTC.

The genes are TRBV6-1 and TRBJ2-1, with 8 bases identical to TRBD1. This CDR3 is built from 15 residues. The ends lost 0 bases at V and 4 bases at J; junction bases unmatched: 2. CDR1 is MNHNS, CDR2 SASEGT, per germline. The CDR3 loop is CASSEATGAYNEQFF. The CDR3 DNA reads TGTGCCAGCAGTGAAGCGACAGGGGCATACAATGAGCAGTTCTTC.

The chain links TRBV5-1 to TRBJ1-1; D perhaps matches TRBD1 (5 bases). The CDR3 runs 14 residues. V lost 2 bases, J lost 4 bases, and 12 bases lay in between. Germline V gene lookup returns CDR1 SGHRS and CDR2 YFSETQ. The CDR3 loop reads CASSFRGLGTEAFF. The DNA for the CDR3 is TGCGCCAGCAGCTTTCGGGGCCTGGGCACTGAAGCTTTCTTT.

The chain employs TRBV18 and TRBJ2-1, with 10 bases matching TRBD2. Germline assignment: CDR1 KGHSH and CDR2 LQKENI. With 3 bases clipped from V and 4 bases from J, the junction kept 0 bases outside the gene matches. CDR3 length equals 14 residues. The CDR3 protein is CASSPSGGYNEQFF. The CDR3 DNA follows: TGTGCCAGCTCACCTAGCGGGGGGTACAATGAGCAGTTCTTC.

The chain couples TRBV7-6 to TRBJ2-3; unclear D gene. Germline V gene lookup returns CDR1 SGHVS and CDR2 FNYEAQ. The CDR3 has 13 amino acids. V dropped 2 bases and J dropped 1 base, with 4 bases sitting between them. CDR3 DNA: TGTGCCAGCAGCTTACAGGGCACAGATACGCAGTATTTT. This gives the protein CASSLQGTDTQYF.

The table lists this clonotype with a few counts. V usage is TRBV20-1 and J usage is TRBJ1-3, with unresolved D. The CDR3 is made up of 15 amino acids. Germline V gives CDR1 DFQATT, CDR2 SNEGSKA (reference sequence). V was trimmed by 0 bases and J by 0 bases, leaving 9 bases between them. CDR3 loop: CSARDSGSSGNTIYF. The CDR3 DNA is TGCAGTGCTAGAGATAGTGGCAGCTCTGGAAACACCATATATTTT.

This sequence joins TRBV6-1 and TRBJ2-7; TRBD1 might be the D (5 bases). The CDR3 length is 13 residues. The V gene lost 7 bases and the J gene lost 2 bases, with 12 bases spanning the gap. In germline, CDR1 is MNHNS, CDR2 SASEGT. CDR3 loop: CASTGAPAYEQYF. The CDR3 nucleotides are TGTGCCAGCACTGGGGCACCCGCCTACGAGCAGTACTTC.

This clonotype is termed medium-sized. This sequence joins TRBV20-1 and TRBJ1-2, with D possibly TRBD1 on 5 matching bases. The V and J ends lost 5 bases and 2 bases respectively, with 18 bases between them. The CDR3 contains 15 residues. Germline V CDR1 and CDR2: DFQATT, SNEGSKA (reference sequence). The CDR3 is CSARVGGTTNYGYTF. The CDR3 DNA is TGCAGTGCTCGAGTTGGTGGGACCACCAACTATGGCTACACCTTC.

This clonotype ranks as medium-sized. The CDR3 coding sequence is TGCAGTGCTAGTGGGGGGAGCTTCACCGGGGAGCTGTTTTTT. Its translation: CSASGGSFTGELFF. The gene calls are TRBV20-1 and TRBJ2-2, with D tentatively TRBD2 (6 bases). With 3 bases removed from V and 4 bases from J, the gap between germline ends came to 12 bases. CDR1 is DFQATT, CDR2 SNEGSKA, per germline (reference sequence). The CDR3 totals 14 residues.

The rearrangement uses TRBV7-3 and TRBJ2-7; unclear D gene. CDR1 and CDR2 (germline): SGHTA, FQGTGA. The CDR3 extends over 14 amino acids. Trimming cost V 2 bases and J 0 bases, with 8 bases left between them. The CDR3 DNA follows: TGTGCCAGCAGCTTAGATGCAGTCTCCTACGAGCAGTACTTC. This sequence encodes CASSLDAVSYEQYF. Supplemented by reference TRBV7-3 and TRBJ2-7, the full variable domain reads GAGVSQTPSNKVTEKGKYVELRCDPISGHTALYWYRQSLGQGPEFLIYFQGTGAADDSGLPNDRFFAVRPEGSVSTLKIQRTERGDSAVYLCASSLDAVSYEQYFGPGTRLTVT.

V usage is TRBV29-1 and J usage is TRBJ2-7, with a possible D match to TRBD1 (5 bases). The germline gives CDR1 SQVTM, CDR2 ANQGSEA. Trimming cost V 5 bases and J 0 bases, with 11 bases left between them. This CDR3 region has 13 residues. The CDR3 reads CSVQGVTSYEQYF. CDR3 coding DNA: TGCAGCGTTCAGGGTGTCACCTCCTACGAGCAGTACTTC.

The CDR3 reads CASRIGTGNYGYTF. As DNA, the CDR3 is TGTGCCAGTAGGATCGGGACAGGAAACTATGGCTACACCTTC. The rearrangement uses TRBV19 and TRBJ1-2, with 8 nucleotides matching TRBD1. Germline-derived CDR1 and CDR2 are LNHDA and SQIVND (reference sequence). J gave up 2 bases and V 6 bases, and 5 bases lay outside the gene matches. This CDR3 spans 14 amino acids.

CDR3: CSAGGQGQEAQYF. CDR3 bases: TGCAGTGCTGGGGGGCAAGGGCAAGAGGCGCAGTACTTC. This chain links TRBV20-1 with TRBJ2-7; D could derive from TRBD1 or TRBD2 (6 bases each). The CDR3 consists of 13 residues. Germline V gene lookup returns CDR1 DFQATT and CDR2 SNEGSKA (reference sequence). V lost 5 bases and J 9 bases, leaving 20 bases between the germline ends.

In its sample, this clonotype ranks as medium-sized. The chain couples TRBV20-1 to TRBJ1-1; no clear D. V was cut by 3 bases and J by 2 bases, with 7 bases left in between. Germline-derived CDR1 and CDR2 are DFQATT and SNEGSKA (reference sequence). This CDR3 is 12 amino acids long. The CDR3, as DNA: TGCAGTGCTAGTAACGGTAACACTGAAGCTTTCTTT. Translating it yields CSASNGNTEAFF.

This clonotype qualifies as medium-sized (0.01 to 0.1%). The chain employs TRBV20-1 and TRBJ1-5; D possibly corresponds to TRBD1 (6 bases). The CDR3 contains 15 residues. V was cut by 4 bases and J by 4 bases, with 17 bases left in between. The germline CDR1 and CDR2 sequences are DFQATT and SNEGSKA (reference sequence). CDR3 protein: CSATRQASFNQPQHF. CDR3 coding DNA: TGCAGTGCTACGCGACAGGCCTCCTTTAATCAGCCCCAGCATTTT.

This clonotype has just a few counts. V is TRBV10-2 and J is TRBJ1-6; D gene uncertain. With 8 bases removed from V and 2 bases from J, the gap between germline ends came to 13 bases. This CDR3 comprises 15 residues. Germline loops: CDR1 WSHSY, CDR2 SAAADI. CDR3 sequence reads: CASALQIPYNSPLHF. Here the CDR3 DNA reads TGCGCCAGCGCCCTCCAGATACCCTATAATTCACCCCTCCACTTT.

The V gene is TRBV3-1, the J gene TRBJ1-5; D ambiguous. CDR3 size: 15 residues. V shed 0 bases and J shed 5 bases, with 11 bases lying between them. The germline CDR1 and CDR2 sequences are LGHDT and YNNKEL (reference sequence). CDR3 DNA: TGTGCCAGCAGCCAAGACAGCACTAAGGATCAGCCCCAGCATTTT. This encodes CASSQDSTKDQPQHF.

The gene calls are TRBV18 and TRBJ1-5; 9 bases align to TRBD1. J gave up 6 bases and V 3 bases, and 9 bases lay outside the gene matches. CDR3 length equals 16 residues. CDR1 is KGHSH and CDR2 is LQKENI in the germline V gene. The chain's CDR3 is CASSPNTGGEGQPQHF. For the CDR3, the DNA is TGTGCCAGCTCACCTAACACAGGGGGCGAGGGTCAGCCCCAGCATTTT.

The chain employs TRBV12-3 or TRBV12-4 and TRBJ2-2; D perhaps matches TRBD1 (5 bases). This CDR3 comprises 14 residues. V was clipped by 3 bases and J by 4 bases, with 9 bases between them. This CDR3 reads CASSLDKFTGELFF. The DNA of the CDR3 is TGTGCCAGCAGTTTGGACAAATTCACCGGGGAGCTGTTTTTT.

This rearrangement joins TRBV19 to TRBJ2-5; TRBD2 matches at 7 bases. V was clipped by 5 bases and J by 0 bases; unmatched bases: 3. The CDR3 sequence is 14 residues long. The germline V gene has CDR1 LNHDA and CDR2 SQIVND (reference sequence). The CDR3 nucleotides read TGTGCCAGTAGTGCTAGCGGTTACCAAGAGACCCAGTACTTC. It is translated as CASSASGYQETQYF.

This chain uses TRBV19 with TRBJ2-3; TRBD1 aligns across 7 bases. This CDR3 spans 14 amino acids. V lost 7 bases to trimming and J lost 4 bases; unmatched junction nucleotides: 8. The germline V gene encodes CDR1 LNHDA and CDR2 SQIVND (reference sequence). The DNA for the CDR3 is TGTGCCAGTAAGGACAGGAACGCCGCAGATACGCAGTATTTT. It translates to CASKDRNAADTQYF.

The chain links TRBV6-1 to TRBJ1-2, with D possibly matching TRBD1 (5 bases). Trimming removed 6 bases at V and 8 bases at J, with 16 bases between. The germline V gene encodes CDR1 MNHNS and CDR2 SASEGT. This CDR3 is built from 13 residues. The CDR3: CASRQLGANGYTF. The DNA for the CDR3 is TGTGCCAGCAGGCAACTTGGGGCGAACGGCTACACCTTC.

In its sample, this clonotype ranks as large. The chain carries TRBV12-5 and TRBJ1-2, with 8 bases aligning to TRBD1. With 1 base clipped from V and 1 base from J, the junction kept 5 bases outside the gene matches. This CDR3 has 16 amino acids. Germline CDR1 reads LGHNT; CDR2 reads FRNRAP. The CDR3 DNA follows: TGTGCTAGTGGTTTGGGGAACAGGGGGATTAACTATGGCTACACCTTC. Its protein product is CASGLGNRGINYGYTF.

This clonotype is medium-sized. The chain links TRBV20-1 to TRBJ1-5; D is uncertain. Trimming pared 7 bases from V and 0 bases from J, leaving 13 bases between. The CDR3 has 14 amino acids. The germline V gene has CDR1 DFQATT and CDR2 SNEGSKA (reference sequence). CDR3 in DNA: TGCAGTGGGAAAGCGGGGAATAGCAATCAGCCCCAGCATTTT. Translation gives CSGKAGNSNQPQHF.

This rearrangement joins TRBV7-2 to TRBJ1-5; D unresolved. Trimming stripped 2 bases from V and 8 bases from J, with 13 bases between. CDR1 and CDR2 from the germline V gene are SGHTA and FQGNSA. CDR3 length: 14 residues. The CDR3 coding sequence is TGTGCCAGCAGCTTAAATCGAGGGTTCGAGCCCCAGCATTTT. It translates to CASSLNRGFEPQHF.

The CDR3 here is CASSLARTSGGSEAQYF. CDR3 sequence (DNA): TGTGCCAGCAGCTTAGCGCGAACTAGCGGGGGAAGTGAGGCCCAGTACTTC. This chain joins TRBV7-2 and TRBJ2-5; 11 positions match TRBD2. With V trimmed by 0 bases and J by 9 bases, 12 bases remained unmatched. This CDR3 has 17 amino acids. Germline V gene sequence: CDR1 SGHTA, CDR2 FQGNSA.

The rearrangement uses TRBV10-3 and TRBJ1-1; the D gene is possibly TRBD1 (6 bases). Looked up from germline, CDR1 is ENHRY and CDR2 is SYGVKD. The CDR3 is 14 amino acids. V lost 4 bases, J lost 7 bases, and 16 bases lay in between. CDR3 coding DNA: TGTGCCATCAGTGCGGACAGCTCGGGGTTTGAAGCTTTCTTT. It is translated as CAISADSSGFEAFF.

The chain carries TRBV5-1 and TRBJ2-3; D gene unclear. The CDR3 has 12 residues. Trimming stripped 2 bases from V and 2 bases from J, with 3 bases between. CDR1 SGHRS and CDR2 YFSETQ come from the germline V gene. Here the CDR3 DNA reads TGCGCCAGCAGCTTTACCACAGATACGCAGTATTTT. This translates into CASSFTTDTQYF. The whole variable domain, filled in from reference TRBV5-1 and TRBJ2-3, reads KAGVTQTPRYLIKTRGQQVTLSCSPISGHRSVSWYQQTPGQGLQFLFEYFSETQRNKGNFPGRFSGRQFSNSRSEMNVSTLELGDSALYLCASSFTTDTQYFGPGTRLTVL.

This clonotype is medium-sized within its sample. V and J are TRBV9 and TRBJ1-2, with D hard to call. Germline lookup yields CDR1 SGDLS and CDR2 YYNGEE. This CDR3 comprises 12 residues. The ends were cut back, 1 base at V and 8 bases at J, with 9 bases in the middle. This CDR3 reads CASSVNAQGYTF. The DNA for the CDR3 is TGTGCCAGCAGCGTAAACGCGCAGGGCTACACCTTC.